This T cell receptor (beta chain) was recovered during a study of beta chain features in type 1 diabetes. Study-level background: In age, gender and cell yields, patients were similar to healthy donors.

Germline CDR1 and CDR2: LGHNA and YNFKEQ. Germline trimming cut 1 base from V and 4 bases from J; bases unmatched to any gene: 7. The CDR3 length is 16 residues. The study, taken as a whole, reports: Shorter TCRB CDR3s, moderately but significantly so, were found in Type 1 diabetes patients in all four CD4+ subsets.

This clone was counted a few times. The antigen is not known. Every bit of the isolated RNA underwent reverse transcription, so sequencing read expressed TCRB transcripts. Roughly 3.6 million reads on average were seen across naive, central memory and regulatory T cell samples. This table comes from immunoSEQ multiplex PCR, and its TCRdb copy is limited to in-frame clones, with some not included. The sample records 300,000 to 450,000 clones, around a tenth being singletons. Source material: central memory CD4+ T cells from blood. The J gene is TRBJ1-2, the V gene TRBV4-2, with 9 positions matching TRBD1. This clonotype originated in a man aged 25-45 years with type 1 diabetes. CDR3 coding DNA: TGTGCCAGCAGCCAAGGAGGGGGACAGGGAAGCTATGGCTACACCTTC. Translated: CASSQGGGQGSYGYTF.